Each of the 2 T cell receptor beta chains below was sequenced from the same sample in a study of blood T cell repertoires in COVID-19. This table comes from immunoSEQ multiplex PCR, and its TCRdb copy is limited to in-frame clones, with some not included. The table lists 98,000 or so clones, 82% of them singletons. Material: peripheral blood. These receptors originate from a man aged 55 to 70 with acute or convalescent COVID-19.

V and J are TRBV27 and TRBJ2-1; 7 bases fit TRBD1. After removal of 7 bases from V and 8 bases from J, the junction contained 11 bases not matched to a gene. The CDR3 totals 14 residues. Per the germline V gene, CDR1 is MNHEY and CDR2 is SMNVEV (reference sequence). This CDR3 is CASKGQLSNDEQFF. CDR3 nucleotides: TGTGCCAGCAAGGGACAGCTGTCTAACGATGAGCAGTTCTTC.

The CDR3 here is CASSLAAENNSPLHF. The CDR3 DNA is TGTGCCAGCAGCTTAGCGGCGGAAAATAATTCACCCCTCCACTTT. The rearrangement joins TRBV7-9 to TRBJ1-6; no definite D call. Germline V gene sequence: CDR1 SEHNR, CDR2 FQNEAQ (reference sequence). Trimming removed 0 bases from V and 5 bases from J, with 8 bases in between. The CDR3 is made up of 15 amino acids.